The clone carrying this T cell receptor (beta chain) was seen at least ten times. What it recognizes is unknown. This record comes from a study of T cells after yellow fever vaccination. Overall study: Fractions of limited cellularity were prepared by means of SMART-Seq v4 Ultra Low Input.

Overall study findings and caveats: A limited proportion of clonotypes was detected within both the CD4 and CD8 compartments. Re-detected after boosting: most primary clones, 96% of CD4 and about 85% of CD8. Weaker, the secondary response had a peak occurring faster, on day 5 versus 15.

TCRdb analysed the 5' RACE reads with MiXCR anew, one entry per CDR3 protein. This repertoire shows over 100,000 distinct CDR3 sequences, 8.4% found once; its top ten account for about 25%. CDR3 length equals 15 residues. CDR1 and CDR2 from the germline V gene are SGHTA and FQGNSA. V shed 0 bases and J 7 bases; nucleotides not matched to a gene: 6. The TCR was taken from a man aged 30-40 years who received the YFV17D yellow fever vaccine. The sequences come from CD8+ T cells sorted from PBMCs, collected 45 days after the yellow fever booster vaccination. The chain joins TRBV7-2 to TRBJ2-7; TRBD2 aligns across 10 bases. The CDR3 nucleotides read TGTGCCAGCAGCTTAGCCCCCGGACTAGCGGTGGAGCAGTACTTC. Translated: CASSLAPGLAVEQYF.